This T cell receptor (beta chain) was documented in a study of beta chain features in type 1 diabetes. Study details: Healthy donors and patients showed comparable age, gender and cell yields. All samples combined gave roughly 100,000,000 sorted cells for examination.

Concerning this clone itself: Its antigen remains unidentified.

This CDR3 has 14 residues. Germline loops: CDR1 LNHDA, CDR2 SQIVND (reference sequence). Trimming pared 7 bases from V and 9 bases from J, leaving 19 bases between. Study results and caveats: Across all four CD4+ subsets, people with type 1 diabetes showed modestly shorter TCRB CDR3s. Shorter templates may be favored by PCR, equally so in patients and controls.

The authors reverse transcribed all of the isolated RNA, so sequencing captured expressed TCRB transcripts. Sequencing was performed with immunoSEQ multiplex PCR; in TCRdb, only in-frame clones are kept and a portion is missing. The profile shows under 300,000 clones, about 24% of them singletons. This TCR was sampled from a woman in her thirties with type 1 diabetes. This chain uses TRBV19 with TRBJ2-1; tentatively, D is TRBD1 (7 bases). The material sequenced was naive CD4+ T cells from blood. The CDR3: CASNTGAGQTEQFF. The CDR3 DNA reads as TGTGCCAGTAATACAGGGGCGGGGCAGACTGAGCAGTTCTTC.